The sequence of this T cell receptor (beta chain) was determined in a study of blood T cell repertoires in COVID-19. Whole-study context: From the United States, Italy and Spain came samples of acute and convalescent COVID-19. Nucleic acid was either cDNA or gDNA, and it came from T cells, B-cell-depleted T cells, or PBMCs.

How the authors handled the data: How many nucleated cells were present was estimated from reference gene primer amplification. The method was immunoSEQ multiplex PCR; TCRdb's version includes in-frame clones alone and lacks a portion of them. V and J calls and clone size come straight from that table; D and trimming were deduced from the DNA. Of 200,000 to 300,000 clones detected, around 80% appear once; the ten largest clones hold 4.2%. Germline V gene data show CDR1 as SGHDN and CDR2 as FVKESK. The V and J ends lost 5 bases and 3 bases, in that order; junction bases with no gene match: 6. This CDR3 has 16 residues.

Sequencing used peripheral blood. V gene TRBV14 combines with J gene TRBJ2-1; TRBD2 aligns across 11 bases. The sequence came from a man aged 55 to 69 with acute or convalescent COVID-19. In DNA, the CDR3 is TGTGCCAGCAGCTCACTAGCGGGAGATTTCTACAATGAGCAGTTCTTC. Its translation: CASSSLAGDFYNEQFF.